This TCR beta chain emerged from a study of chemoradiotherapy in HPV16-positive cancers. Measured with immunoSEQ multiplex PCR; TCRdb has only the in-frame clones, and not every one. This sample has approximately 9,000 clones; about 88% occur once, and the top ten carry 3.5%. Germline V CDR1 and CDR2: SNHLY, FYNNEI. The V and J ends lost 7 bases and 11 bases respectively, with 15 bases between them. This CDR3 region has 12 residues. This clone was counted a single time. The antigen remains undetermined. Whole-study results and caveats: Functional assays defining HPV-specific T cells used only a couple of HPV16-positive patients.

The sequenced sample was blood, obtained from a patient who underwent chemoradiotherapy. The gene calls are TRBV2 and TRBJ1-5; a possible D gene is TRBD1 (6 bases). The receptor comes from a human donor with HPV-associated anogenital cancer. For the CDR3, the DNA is TGTGCCAGCATGCGGTTTGGGGGCACCCAGCATTTT. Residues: CASMRFGGTQHF.